This entry lists 17 T cell receptor beta chains sequenced from one sample in a study of control samples from healthy donors and cancer patients. Clones were read by immunoSEQ multiplex PCR, and TCRdb kept only the in-frame ones, dropping some. The table shows more than 85,000 clones, with approximately 90% occurring only once. Material: blood. These receptors were collected from a human donor in good health. The donor label of this sample is uncertain.

This clone was detected a few times. This chain uses TRBV9 with TRBJ1-2; D is ambiguous. Trimming stripped 0 bases from V and 8 bases from J, with 14 bases between. The CDR3 spans 14 residues. Germline CDR1 and CDR2: SGDLS and YYNGEE. The CDR3 sequence: CASSVVPGLGGYTF. For the CDR3, the DNA is TGTGCCAGCAGCGTAGTCCCAGGTCTGGGGGGCTACACCTTC.

The chain recombines TRBV6-5 with TRBJ1-5; 10 nucleotides match TRBD1. Germline V gene lookup returns CDR1 MNHEY and CDR2 SVGAGI. The CDR3 contains 15 residues. V gave up 6 bases and J gave up 7 bases; unmatched junction bases: 9. CDR3 in amino acids: CASRVPGDRGQPQHF. CDR3 sequence (DNA): TGTGCCAGCAGGGTTCCCGGGGACAGGGGACAGCCCCAGCATTTT.

The chain couples TRBV5-1 to TRBJ1-4, with D hard to call. There are 13 residues in the CDR3. Germline V gene lookup returns CDR1 SGHRS and CDR2 YFSETQ. The V and J ends lost 2 bases and 3 bases respectively, with 5 bases between them. CDR3 sequence: CASSFSANEKLFF. The CDR3 DNA follows: TGCGCCAGCAGCTTCTCAGCTAATGAAAAACTGTTTTTT.

V is TRBV11-2 and J is TRBJ1-3; no clear D. CDR1 is SGHAT and CDR2 is FQNNGV in the germline V gene. V was cut by 5 bases and J by 9 bases, with 14 bases left in between. This CDR3 is 13 amino acids long. CDR3 protein: CASSPAGGGTIYF. CDR3 nucleotide sequence: TGTGCCAGCAGCCCAGCGGGCGGAGGCACCATATATTTT.

The gene calls are TRBV15 and TRBJ1-5; no firm D call. Germline CDR1 is LNHNV and CDR2 is YYDKDF (reference sequence). V was pared by 0 bases and J by 3 bases, with 9 bases between. The CDR3 consists of 15 residues. The CDR3 nucleotides read TGTGCCACCAGCAGAGATCCGGGATTCAATCAGCCCCAGCATTTT. Protein: CATSRDPGFNQPQHF.

In this sample, this clone turned up once. The genes are TRBV7-9 and TRBJ1-2; possibly TRBD1 for D (6 bases). The ends were cut back, 2 bases at V and 6 bases at J, with 10 bases in the middle. CDR1 and CDR2 from the germline V gene are SEHNR and FQNEAQ (reference sequence). This CDR3 region has 13 residues. The CDR3 loop is CASSLQQGHGYTF. CDR3 nucleotide sequence: TGTGCCAGCAGCTTACAACAGGGCCATGGCTACACCTTC.

The rearrangement links TRBV5-1 to TRBJ1-1, with TRBD1 identical over 9 bases. Trimming took 0 bases from V and 1 from J; bases not matched to a gene: 4. Germline CDR1 reads SGHRS; CDR2 reads YFSETQ. CDR3 length: 16 amino acids. The DNA for the CDR3 is TGCGCCAGCAGCTTGGGGGACAGGGCAGCGAACACTGAAGCTTTCTTT. Encoded protein: CASSLGDRAANTEAFF.

This chain joins TRBV28 and TRBJ2-2; 7 bases fit TRBD1. Germline V gene lookup returns CDR1 MDHEN and CDR2 SYDVKM. V gave up 2 bases and J gave up 5 bases; unmatched junction bases: 8. The CDR3 covers 16 residues. The DNA for the CDR3 is TGTGCCAGCAGTTTAGCCCCCGGACAGGAAACCGGGGAGCTGTTTTTT. Translation gives CASSLAPGQETGELFF.

The rearrangement uses TRBV2 and TRBJ2-7; D gene unclear. Trimming removed 4 bases at V and 7 bases at J, with 11 bases between. Germline lookup yields CDR1 SNHLY and CDR2 FYNNEI. The CDR3 is 12 amino acids. The CDR3 loop is CASSVLRVEQYF. CDR3 coding DNA: TGTGCCAGCAGTGTCTTACGGGTGGAGCAGTACTTC.

The V call is TRBV15, the J call TRBJ2-7, with D perhaps given as TRBD1 or TRBD2 (5 bases each). CDR1 and CDR2 (germline): LNHNV, YYDKDF (reference sequence). Trimming left V 0 bases short and J 3 bases short, with 15 bases between. CDR3 length equals 16 residues. CDR3 nucleotides: TGTGCCACCAGCAGAGATGCTGGGGCCGACTACTACGAGCAGTACTTC. Protein sequence: CATSRDAGADYYEQYF. The full variable domain, in which reference TRBV15 and TRBJ2-7 provide the parts outside the CDR3, is DAMVIQNPRYQVTQFGKPVTLSCSQTLNHNVMYWYQQKSSQAPKLLFHYYDKDFNNEADTPDNFQSRRPNTSFCFLDIRSPGLGDTAMYLCATSRDAGADYYEQYFGPGTRLTVT.

J is TRBJ2-4 and V is TRBV5-4, with TRBD1 matching over 8 bases. V lost 3 bases, J lost 1 base, and 3 bases stayed unmatched. The CDR3 runs to 15 residues. CDR1 is SGHNT and CDR2 is YYREEE in the germline V gene (reference sequence). CDR3 coding DNA: TGTGCCAGCAGCTCCAGACAGGGGGCCAAAAACATTCAGTACTTC. It encodes CASSSRQGAKNIQYF.

This clone was seen a handful of times. The chain couples TRBV6-5 to TRBJ2-2, with D possibly matching TRBD2 (6 bases). Trimming left V 6 bases short and J 4 bases short, with 12 bases between. This CDR3 spans 14 amino acids. CDR1 MNHEY and CDR2 SVGAGI come from the germline V gene. CDR3 nucleotides: TGTGCCAGCAGGGTATGGAGGGCCACCGGGGAGCTGTTTTTT. Translating it yields CASRVWRATGELFF.

The chain links TRBV7-2 to TRBJ1-5; D ambiguous. V gave up 6 bases and J gave up 5 bases, with 17 bases separating them. Germline lookup yields CDR1 SGHTA and CDR2 FQGNSA. This CDR3 spans 15 amino acids. CDR3 region: CASSKQRGPHQPQHF. As DNA, the CDR3 is TGTGCCAGCAGTAAGCAGCGAGGCCCCCATCAGCCCCAGCATTTT. The entire variable domain, with the rest obtained from reference TRBV7-2 and TRBJ1-5, is as follows: GAGVSQSPSNKVTEKGKDVELRCDPISGHTALYWYRQSLGQGLEFLIYFQGNSAPDKSGLPSDRFSAERTGGSVSTLTIQRTQQEDSAVYLCASSKQRGPHQPQHFGDGTRLSIL.

This chain connects TRBV20-1 to TRBJ1-2; no reliable D call. Looked up from germline, CDR1 is DFQATT and CDR2 is SNEGSKA (reference sequence). The length of the CDR3 is 13 residues. V lost 3 bases, J lost 2 bases, and 10 bases lay in between. The CDR3 nucleotides are TGCAGTGCTAGTCGACCATGGAACTATGGCTACACCTTC. Encoded protein: CSASRPWNYGYTF.

The rearrangement uses TRBV28 and TRBJ2-1, with 9 bases lining up with TRBD2. This CDR3 is built from 18 residues. The V and J ends lost 5 bases and 9 bases, in that order; junction bases with no gene match: 20. Germline V gene sequence: CDR1 MDHEN, CDR2 SYDVKM. In DNA form, the CDR3 reads TGTGCCAGCAGTCCCCACTCCCTCGGAGCGGGGGGACTTGGTGAGCAGTTCTTC. Translation gives CASSPHSLGAGGLGEQFF.

Comments on this clone: At the DNA level, this CDR3 is encoded by other sequences in the same sample as well. The gene calls are TRBV25-1 and TRBJ1-3, with D possibly being TRBD1 (6 bases). Per germline, CDR1 MGHDK and CDR2 SYGVNS. The CDR3 has 15 residues. Trimming left V 2 bases short and J 2 bases short, with 10 bases between. The CDR3 here is CASSEPDRPGNTIYF. The CDR3 DNA reads as TGTGCCAGCAGTGAACCAGACAGGCCTGGAAACACCATATATTTT.

The V gene is TRBV7-9, the J gene TRBJ2-7; D possibly corresponds to TRBD1 (6 bases). This CDR3 comprises 16 residues. The ends were cut back, 1 base at V and 3 bases at J, with 16 bases in the middle. Germline CDR1 reads SEHNR; CDR2 reads FQNEAQ (reference sequence). DNA for the CDR3: TGTGCCAGCAGCTTAGGCAGGGGATTTGGAAACTACGAGCAGTACTTC. This codes for CASSLGRGFGNYEQYF.